The sequence of this T cell receptor (beta chain) was determined in a study of blood T cell repertoires in COVID-19. Study-wide background: T cells, B-cell-depleted T cells, or PBMCs supplied cDNA or gDNA.

Followed longitudinally, the Seattle patients had been enrolled during active infection. In the original analysis: It was from reference gene primer amplification that nucleated cell counts were estimated. Only in-frame clones appear in the TCRdb table, and some are missing; sequencing was by immunoSEQ multiplex PCR. That table gives V, J and clone size, and the DNA gave D and trimming. The sample lists 400,000 to 450,000 clones, around nine tenths occurring once. The CDR3 runs 16 residues. Per the germline V gene, CDR1 is SGHKS and CDR2 is YYEKEE (reference sequence). The V segment lost 0 bases and the J segment 1 base; nucleotides outside the gene matches: 6.

The sample comprised peripheral blood. The V call is TRBV5-5, the J call TRBJ1-1, with 7 bases aligning to TRBD1. The TCR comes from a woman aged 40 to 50 with COVID-19, enrolled during active disease. The CDR3 reads CASSLVQGVGNTEAFF. The CDR3 DNA reads as TGTGCCAGCAGCTTGGTCCAGGGGGTGGGGAACACTGAAGCTTTCTTT.